In its sample, the clone carrying this TCR beta chain was seen once. Antigen: not known. This sample was taken from a study of CD4 T cells in relation to SARS-CoV-2 and coronaviruses. Whole-study context: Convalescent donors were aged roughly 20 to 75, with median about 40 years.

The germline V and J ends were trimmed by 0 bases and 0 bases, with 10 bases remaining between them. The CDR3 sequence is 16 residues long. CDR1 and CDR2 (germline): SGHDT, YYEEEE. General study results and limits: Each donor contributed either pre-pandemic or post-infection samples, not both. According to naive versus memory sequencing, detected responses are memory recall, not newly primed. Monoreactive clones expanded significantly more to SARS-CoV-2 than crossreactive clones did.

The repertoire was sequenced with immunoSEQ multiplex PCR; TCRdb's copy has only in-frame clones and lacks some. The data show approximately 38,000 clones, around 89% seen once. The sample taken for sequencing was memory CD4+ T cells from PBMCs. The genes are TRBV5-6 and TRBJ1-3, with TRBD1 as a possible D gene (5 bases). This TCR was recovered from an adult with COVID-19. Here the CDR3 reads CASSLGKGRSGNTIYF. The CDR3 coding sequence is TGTGCCAGCAGCTTGGGGAAGGGGCGCTCTGGAAACACCATATATTTT.